The present TCR beta chain was sequenced within a study of identical twins. In TCRdb, the 5' RACE reads were re-called with MiXCR into one record per CDR3 protein. The repertoire holds about 900,000 distinct CDR3 sequences, 9% to 15% seen once, with around 1.5% in the top ten. This clonotype has just a few counts. Its cognate antigen is unknown. Trimming left V 4 bases short and J 5 bases short, with 14 bases between. This CDR3 is 14 amino acids long. Germline values: CDR1 LNHNV, CDR2 YYDKDF (reference sequence). The study, taken as a whole, reports: Abundant cord blood beta clonotypes carried fewer insertions; memory repertoires showed none. Models predicted too little out-of-frame TCR alpha sharing in monozygotic twins. Donors were not followed over many years; analysis was cross-sectional.

The same specimen was also included in a second study, on yellow fever vaccine responses in identical twins. This second study says: It has been reported that, in twins, the vaccine T cell response seemed partly convergent and partly personalized.

The clonotype was recovered from a woman aged 18 to 35 in good health. The sequencing sample was made of PBMCs. This chain links TRBV15 with TRBJ2-5, with a tentative D call TRBD2 (6 bases). The CDR3 coding sequence is TGTGCCACCAGCACTTGGGGGGACGATGAGACCCAGTACTTC. This sequence encodes CATSTWGDDETQYF.